This T cell receptor (beta chain) was identified in a study of T cell repertoires in cytomegalovirus infection. TCRdb re-derived calls from the reads in MiXCR, one entry per CDR3 protein. The sample has fewer than 200,000 distinct CDR3 sequences; approximately 9.7% are singletons. In this sample, this clonotype turned up many times. The V gene lost 5 bases and the J gene lost 1 base, with 13 bases spanning the gap. CDR1 is SGHTA and CDR2 is FQGNSA in the germline V gene. The CDR3 covers 15 residues. This sequence was found in a human donor in good health (CMV status not recorded). Some clones in this sample may be carry-over from other donors' samples. Sequenced: PBMCs. This chain connects TRBV7-2 to TRBJ2-3; no definite D call. In DNA form, the CDR3 reads TGTGCCAGCAGCGCCGTTGGCCCTGGCACAGATACGCAGTATTTT. This gives the protein CASSAVGPGTDTQYF.